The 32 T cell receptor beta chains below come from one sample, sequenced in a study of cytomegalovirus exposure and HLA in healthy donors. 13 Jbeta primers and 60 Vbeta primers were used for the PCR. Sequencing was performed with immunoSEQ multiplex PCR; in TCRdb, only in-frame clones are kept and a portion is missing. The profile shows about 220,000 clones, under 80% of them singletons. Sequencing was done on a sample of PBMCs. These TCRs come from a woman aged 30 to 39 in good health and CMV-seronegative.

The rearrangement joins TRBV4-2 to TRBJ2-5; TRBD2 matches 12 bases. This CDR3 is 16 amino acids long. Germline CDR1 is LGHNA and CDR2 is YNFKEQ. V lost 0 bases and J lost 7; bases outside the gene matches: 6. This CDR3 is CASSQDGLAGGRTQYF. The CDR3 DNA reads TGTGCCAGCAGCCAAGATGGGCTAGCGGGGGGGAGGACCCAGTACTTC.

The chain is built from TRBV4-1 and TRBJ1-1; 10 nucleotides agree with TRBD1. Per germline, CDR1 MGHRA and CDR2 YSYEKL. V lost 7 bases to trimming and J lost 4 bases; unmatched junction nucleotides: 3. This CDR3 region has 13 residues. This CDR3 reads CASTRTGGTEAFF. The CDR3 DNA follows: TGCGCCAGCACACGGACAGGGGGCACTGAAGCTTTCTTT.

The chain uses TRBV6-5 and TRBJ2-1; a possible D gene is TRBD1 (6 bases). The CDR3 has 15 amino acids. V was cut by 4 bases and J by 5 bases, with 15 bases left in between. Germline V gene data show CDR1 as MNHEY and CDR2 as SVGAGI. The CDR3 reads CASSSQQGYNNEQFF. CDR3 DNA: TGTGCCAGCAGTTCCCAACAGGGTTACAACAATGAGCAGTTCTTC.

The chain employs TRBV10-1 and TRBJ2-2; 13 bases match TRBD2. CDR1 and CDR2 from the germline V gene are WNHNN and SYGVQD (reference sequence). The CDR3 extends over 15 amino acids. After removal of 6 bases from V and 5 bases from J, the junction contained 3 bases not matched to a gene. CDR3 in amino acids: CASSATSGGTGELFF. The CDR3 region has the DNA TGCGCCAGCAGCGCGACTAGCGGGGGGACCGGGGAGCTGTTTTTT.

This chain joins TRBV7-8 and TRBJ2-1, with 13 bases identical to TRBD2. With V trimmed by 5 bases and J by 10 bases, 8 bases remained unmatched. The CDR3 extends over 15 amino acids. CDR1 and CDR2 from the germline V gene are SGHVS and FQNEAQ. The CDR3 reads CASSLGLAGVEEQFF. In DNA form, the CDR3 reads TGTGCCAGCAGCCTTGGACTAGCGGGGGTGGAGGAGCAGTTCTTC.

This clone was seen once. The CDR3 DNA reads TGTGCCAGCAGCCATGGGGGGCGGGACAGGAAATGGGAAGATACGCAGTATTTT. As protein: CASSHGGRDRKWEDTQYF. The rearrangement links TRBV9 to TRBJ2-3, with 8 nucleotides matching TRBD1. From germline, CDR1 is SGDLS and CDR2 YYNGEE. CDR3 size: 18 residues. V was pared by 4 bases and J by 5 bases, with 18 bases of the junction left unmatched.

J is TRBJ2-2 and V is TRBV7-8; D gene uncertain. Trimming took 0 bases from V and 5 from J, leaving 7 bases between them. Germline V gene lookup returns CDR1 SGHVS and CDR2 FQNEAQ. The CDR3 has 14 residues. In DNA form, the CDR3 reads TGTGCCAGCAGCTTAGCGCGTTTTACCGGGGAGCTGTTTTTT. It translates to CASSLARFTGELFF.

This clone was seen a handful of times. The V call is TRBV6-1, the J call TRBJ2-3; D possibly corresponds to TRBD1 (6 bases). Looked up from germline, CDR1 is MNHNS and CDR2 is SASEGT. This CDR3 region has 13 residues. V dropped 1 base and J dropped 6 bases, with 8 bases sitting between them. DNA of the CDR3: TGTGCCAGCAGTGAAGTAAGGGGGGATACGCAGTATTTT. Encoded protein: CASSEVRGDTQYF.

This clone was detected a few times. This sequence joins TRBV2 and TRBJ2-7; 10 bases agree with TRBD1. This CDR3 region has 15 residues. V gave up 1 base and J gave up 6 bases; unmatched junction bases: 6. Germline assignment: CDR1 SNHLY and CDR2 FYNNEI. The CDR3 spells CASSEEGTGVAEQYF. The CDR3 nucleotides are TGTGCCAGCAGTGAAGAGGGGACAGGGGTTGCCGAGCAGTACTTC.

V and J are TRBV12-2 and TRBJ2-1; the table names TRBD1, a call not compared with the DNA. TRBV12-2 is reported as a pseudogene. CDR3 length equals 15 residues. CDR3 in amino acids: CASRLGDRANNEQFF. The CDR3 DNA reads TGTGCAAGTCGCTTAGGGGACAGGGCTAACAATGAGCAGTTCTTC.

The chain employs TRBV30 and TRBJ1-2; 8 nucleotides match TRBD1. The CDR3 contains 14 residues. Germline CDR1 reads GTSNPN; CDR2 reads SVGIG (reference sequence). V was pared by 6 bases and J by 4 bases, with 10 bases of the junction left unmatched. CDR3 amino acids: CACSGTGPVYGYTF. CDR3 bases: TGTGCCTGCTCCGGGACAGGACCCGTCTATGGCTACACCTTC.

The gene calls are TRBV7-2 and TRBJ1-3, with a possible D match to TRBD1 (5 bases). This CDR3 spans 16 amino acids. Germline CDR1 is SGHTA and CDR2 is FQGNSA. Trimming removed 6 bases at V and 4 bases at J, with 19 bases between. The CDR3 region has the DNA TGTGCCAGCAGTCGCGGGGGGTGGGAGCTCGGAAACACCATATATTTT. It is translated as CASSRGGWELGNTIYF. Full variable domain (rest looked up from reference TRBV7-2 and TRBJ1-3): GAGVSQSPSNKVTEKGKDVELRCDPISGHTALYWYRQSLGQGLEFLIYFQGNSAPDKSGLPSDRFSAERTGGSVSTLTIQRTQQEDSAVYLCASSRGGWELGNTIYFGEGSWLTVV.

CDR3 sequence (DNA): TGTGCCACCAGCATATACGGGGAGTTCAATGAGCAGTTCTTC. It encodes CATSIYGEFNEQFF. The chain has TRBV15 and TRBJ2-1, with D maybe TRBD2 (5 bases). The germline V and J ends were trimmed by 4 bases and 6 bases, with 13 bases remaining between them. Germline V gene lookup returns CDR1 LNHNV and CDR2 YYDKDF (reference sequence). The CDR3 is 14 amino acids.

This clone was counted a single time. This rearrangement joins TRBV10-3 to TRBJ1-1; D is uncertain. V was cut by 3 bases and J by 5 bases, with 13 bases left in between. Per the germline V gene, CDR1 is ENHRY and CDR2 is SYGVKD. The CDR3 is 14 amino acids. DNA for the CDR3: TGTGCCATCAGTGACTCGGGAGCGAGGACTGAAGCTTTCTTT. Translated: CAISDSGARTEAFF.

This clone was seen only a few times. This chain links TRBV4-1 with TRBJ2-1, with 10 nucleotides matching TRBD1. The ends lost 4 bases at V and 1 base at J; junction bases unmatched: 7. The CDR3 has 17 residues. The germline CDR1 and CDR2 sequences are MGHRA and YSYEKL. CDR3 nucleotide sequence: TGCGCCAGCAGCCCCACGGAGGGACAGGGGTCCTACAATGAGCAGTTCTTC. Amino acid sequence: CASSPTEGQGSYNEQFF.

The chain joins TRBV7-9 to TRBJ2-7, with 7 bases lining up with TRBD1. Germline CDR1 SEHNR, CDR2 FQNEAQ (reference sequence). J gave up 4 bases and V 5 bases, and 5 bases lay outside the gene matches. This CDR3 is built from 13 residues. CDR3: CASSPGGDYEQYF. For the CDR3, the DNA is TGTGCCAGCAGCCCAGGGGGTGATTACGAGCAGTACTTC. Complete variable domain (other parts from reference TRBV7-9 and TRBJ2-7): DTGVSQNPRHKITKRGQNVTFRCDPISEHNRLYWYRQTLGQGPEFLTYFQNEAQLEKSRLLSDRFSAERPKGSFSTLEIQRTEQGDSAMYLCASSPGGDYEQYFGPGTRLTVT.

The CDR3 DNA follows: TGTGCCAGCATCCTACTAGCGGGCATAAAAGAGACCCAGTACTTC. Protein: CASILLAGIKETQYF. The rearrangement joins TRBV7-8 to TRBJ2-5; 9 bases agree with TRBD2. V trimming: 7 bases; J trimming: 3 bases; junction bases outside the gene matches: 9. Germline CDR1 SGHVS, CDR2 FQNEAQ. This CDR3 has 15 amino acids.

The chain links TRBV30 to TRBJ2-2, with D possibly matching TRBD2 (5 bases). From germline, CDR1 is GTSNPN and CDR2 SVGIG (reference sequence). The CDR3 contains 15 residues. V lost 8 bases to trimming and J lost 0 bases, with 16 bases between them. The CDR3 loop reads CALERRVSNTGELFF. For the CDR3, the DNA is TGTGCCCTGGAGCGGCGGGTCTCGAACACCGGGGAGCTGTTTTTT.

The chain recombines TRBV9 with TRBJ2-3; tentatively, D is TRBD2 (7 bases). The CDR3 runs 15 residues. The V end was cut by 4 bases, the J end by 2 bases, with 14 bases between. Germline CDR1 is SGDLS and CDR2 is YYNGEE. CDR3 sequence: CASSLWGGTTDTQYF. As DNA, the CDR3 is TGTGCCAGCAGCCTTTGGGGGGGCACCACAGATACGCAGTATTTT.

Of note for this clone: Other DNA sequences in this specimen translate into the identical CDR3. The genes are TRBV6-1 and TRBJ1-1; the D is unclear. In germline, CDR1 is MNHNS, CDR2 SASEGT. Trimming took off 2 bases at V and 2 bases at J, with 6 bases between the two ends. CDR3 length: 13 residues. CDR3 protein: CASSETGNTEAFF. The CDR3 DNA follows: TGTGCCAGCAGTGAAACCGGTAACACTGAAGCTTTCTTT.

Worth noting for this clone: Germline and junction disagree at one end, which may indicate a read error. The CDR3 nucleotides read TGTTCCAGCAGCTCCCCAGGGGCATACGAGCAGTACTTC. It specifies CSSSSPGAYEQYF. J is TRBJ2-7 and V is TRBV7-9; D may be TRBD1 (6 bases). Per germline, CDR1 SEHNR and CDR2 FQNEAQ (reference sequence). The CDR3 contains 13 residues.

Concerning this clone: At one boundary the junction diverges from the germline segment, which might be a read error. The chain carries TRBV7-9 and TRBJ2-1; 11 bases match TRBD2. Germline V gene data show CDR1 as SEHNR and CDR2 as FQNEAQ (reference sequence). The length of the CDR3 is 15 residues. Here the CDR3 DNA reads TGTTCCAGCAGCTTATCCGGGACTAGCGGCAATGAGCAGTTCTTC. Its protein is CSSSLSGTSGNEQFF.

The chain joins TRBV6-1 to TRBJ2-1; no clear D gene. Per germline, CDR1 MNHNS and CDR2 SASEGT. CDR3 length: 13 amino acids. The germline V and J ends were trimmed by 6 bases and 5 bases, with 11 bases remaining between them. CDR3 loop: CASSPHLNNEQFF. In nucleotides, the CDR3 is TGTGCCAGCAGCCCCCACTTGAACAATGAGCAGTTCTTC.

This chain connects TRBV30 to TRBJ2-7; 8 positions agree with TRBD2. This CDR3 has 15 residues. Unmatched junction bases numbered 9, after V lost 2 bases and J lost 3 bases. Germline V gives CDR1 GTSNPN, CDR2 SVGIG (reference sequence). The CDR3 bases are TGTGCCTGGAGTAAGGGAGTAGCGGGAATCTACGAGCAGTACTTC. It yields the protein CAWSKGVAGIYEQYF.

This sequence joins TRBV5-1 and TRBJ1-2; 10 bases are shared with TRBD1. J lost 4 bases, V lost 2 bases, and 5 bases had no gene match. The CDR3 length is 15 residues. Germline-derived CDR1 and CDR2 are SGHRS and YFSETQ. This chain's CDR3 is CASSFSGTGAYGYTF. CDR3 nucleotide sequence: TGCGCCAGCAGCTTCAGTGGGACAGGGGCCTATGGCTACACCTTC. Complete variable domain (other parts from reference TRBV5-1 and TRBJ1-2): KAGVTQTPRYLIKTRGQQVTLSCSPISGHRSVSWYQQTPGQGLQFLFEYFSETQRNKGNFPGRFSGRQFSNSRSEMNVSTLELGDSALYLCASSFSGTGAYGYTFGSGTRLTVV.

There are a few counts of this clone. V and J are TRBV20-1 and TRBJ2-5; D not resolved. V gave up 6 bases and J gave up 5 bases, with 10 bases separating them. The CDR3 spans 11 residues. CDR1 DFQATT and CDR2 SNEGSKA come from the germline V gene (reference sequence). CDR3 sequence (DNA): TGCAGTGCCCCGATCGGGGAGACCCAGTACTTC. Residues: CSAPIGETQYF.

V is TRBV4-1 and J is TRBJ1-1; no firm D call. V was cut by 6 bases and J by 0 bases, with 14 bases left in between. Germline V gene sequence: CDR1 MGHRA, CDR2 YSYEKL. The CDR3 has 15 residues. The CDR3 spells CASRRAGSMNTEAFF. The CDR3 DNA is TGCGCCAGCAGGCGCGCCGGGTCCATGAACACTGAAGCTTTCTTT.

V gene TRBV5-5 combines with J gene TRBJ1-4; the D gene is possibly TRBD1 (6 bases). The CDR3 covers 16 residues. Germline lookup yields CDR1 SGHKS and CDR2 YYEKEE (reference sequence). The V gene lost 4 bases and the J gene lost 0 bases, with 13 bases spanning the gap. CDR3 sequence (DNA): TGTGCCAGCAGCGGGCCCGGGACAACAACTAATGAAAAACTGTTTTTT. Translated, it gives CASSGPGTTTNEKLFF.

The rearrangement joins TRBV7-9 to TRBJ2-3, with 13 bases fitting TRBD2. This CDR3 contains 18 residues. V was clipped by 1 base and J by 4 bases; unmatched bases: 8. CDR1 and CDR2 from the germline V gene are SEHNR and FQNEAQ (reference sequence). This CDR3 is CASSLESGLAGDPDTQYF. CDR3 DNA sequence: TGTGCCAGCAGCTTAGAATCCGGACTAGCGGGAGACCCAGATACGCAGTATTTT.

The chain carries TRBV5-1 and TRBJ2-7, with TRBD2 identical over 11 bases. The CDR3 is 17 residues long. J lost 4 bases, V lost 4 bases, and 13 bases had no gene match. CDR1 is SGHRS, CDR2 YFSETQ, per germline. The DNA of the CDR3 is TGCGCCAGCAGCAACGTAGCCGTAGCGGGAGGGCCTTACGAGCAGTACTTC. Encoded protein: CASSNVAVAGGPYEQYF. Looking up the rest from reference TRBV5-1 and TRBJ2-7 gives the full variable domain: KAGVTQTPRYLIKTRGQQVTLSCSPISGHRSVSWYQQTPGQGLQFLFEYFSETQRNKGNFPGRFSGRQFSNSRSEMNVSTLELGDSALYLCASSNVAVAGGPYEQYFGPGTRLTVT.

In DNA form, the CDR3 reads TGTGCCAGTCACCACCGGGACAGGGTCCACGAGCAGTACTTC. Translated: CASHHRDRVHEQYF. This chain joins TRBV6-5 and TRBJ2-7, with 9 bases aligning to TRBD1. This CDR3 is built from 14 residues. From germline, CDR1 is MNHEY and CDR2 SVGAGI. J gave up 5 bases and V 9 bases, and 11 bases lay outside the gene matches.

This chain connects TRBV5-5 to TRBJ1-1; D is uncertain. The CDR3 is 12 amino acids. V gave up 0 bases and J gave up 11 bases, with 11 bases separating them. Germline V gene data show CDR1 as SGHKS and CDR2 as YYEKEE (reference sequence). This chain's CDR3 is CASSLAIAGAFF. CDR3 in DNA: TGTGCCAGCAGCTTGGCCATCGCCGGGGCTTTCTTT.